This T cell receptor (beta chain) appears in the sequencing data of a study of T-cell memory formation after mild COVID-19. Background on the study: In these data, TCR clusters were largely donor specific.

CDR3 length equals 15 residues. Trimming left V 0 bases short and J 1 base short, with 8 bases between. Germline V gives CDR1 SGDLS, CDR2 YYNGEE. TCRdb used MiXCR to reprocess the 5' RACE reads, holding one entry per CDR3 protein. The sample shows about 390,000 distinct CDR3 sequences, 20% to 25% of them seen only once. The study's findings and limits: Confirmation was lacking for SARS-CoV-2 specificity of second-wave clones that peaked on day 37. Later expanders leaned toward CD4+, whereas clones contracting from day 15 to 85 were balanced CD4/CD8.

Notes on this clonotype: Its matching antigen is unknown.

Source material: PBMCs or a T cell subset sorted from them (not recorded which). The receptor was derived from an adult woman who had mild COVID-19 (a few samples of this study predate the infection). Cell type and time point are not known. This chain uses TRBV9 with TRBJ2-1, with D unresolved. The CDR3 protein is CASSVGGDSYNEQFF. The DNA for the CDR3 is TGTGCCAGCAGCGTAGGAGGCGATTCCTACAATGAGCAGTTCTTC. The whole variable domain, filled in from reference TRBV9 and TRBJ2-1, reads DSGVTQTPKHLITATGQRVTLRCSPRSGDLSVYWYQQSLDQGLQFLIQYYNGEERAKGNILERFSAQQFPDLHSELNLSSLELGDSALYFCASSVGGDSYNEQFFGPGTRLTVL.